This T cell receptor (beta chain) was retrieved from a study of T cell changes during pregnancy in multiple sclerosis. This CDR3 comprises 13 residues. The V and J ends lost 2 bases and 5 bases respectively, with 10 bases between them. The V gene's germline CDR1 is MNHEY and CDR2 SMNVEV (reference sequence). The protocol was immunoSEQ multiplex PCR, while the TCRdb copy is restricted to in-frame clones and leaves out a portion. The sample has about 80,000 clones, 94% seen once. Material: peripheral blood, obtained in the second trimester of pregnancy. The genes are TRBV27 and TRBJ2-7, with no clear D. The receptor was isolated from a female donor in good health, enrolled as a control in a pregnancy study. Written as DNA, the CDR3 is TGTGCCAGCAGTTTAAACAGTTTCAACGAGCAGTACTTC. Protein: CASSLNSFNEQYF.